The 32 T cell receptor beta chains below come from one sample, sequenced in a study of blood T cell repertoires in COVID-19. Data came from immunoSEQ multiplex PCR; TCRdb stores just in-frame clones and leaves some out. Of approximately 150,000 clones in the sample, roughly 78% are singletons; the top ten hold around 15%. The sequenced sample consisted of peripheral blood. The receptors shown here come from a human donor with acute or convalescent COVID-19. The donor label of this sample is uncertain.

CDR3 in amino acids: CASSLQGQRANEQFF. The CDR3 DNA reads TGCGCCAGCAGCTTGCAGGGACAGAGGGCCAATGAGCAGTTCTTC. V is TRBV5-1 and J is TRBJ2-1; 7 bases are a match to TRBD1. V lost 1 base, J lost 6 bases, and 7 bases stayed unmatched. This CDR3 is 15 amino acids long. The germline gives CDR1 SGHRS, CDR2 YFSETQ.

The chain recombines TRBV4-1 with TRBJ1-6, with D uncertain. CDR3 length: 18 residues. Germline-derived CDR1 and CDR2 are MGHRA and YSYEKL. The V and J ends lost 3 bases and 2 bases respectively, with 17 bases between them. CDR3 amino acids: CASSQPADEATYNSPLHF. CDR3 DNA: TGCGCCAGCAGCCAGCCGGCCGACGAAGCGACCTATAATTCACCCCTCCACTTT.

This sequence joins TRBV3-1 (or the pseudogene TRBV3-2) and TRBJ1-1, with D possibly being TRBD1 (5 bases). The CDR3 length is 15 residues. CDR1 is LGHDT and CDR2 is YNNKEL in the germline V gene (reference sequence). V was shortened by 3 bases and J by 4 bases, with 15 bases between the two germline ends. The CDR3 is CASSHGGVGATEAFF. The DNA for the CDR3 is TGTGCCAGCAGCCACGGGGGAGTGGGTGCCACTGAAGCTTTCTTT.

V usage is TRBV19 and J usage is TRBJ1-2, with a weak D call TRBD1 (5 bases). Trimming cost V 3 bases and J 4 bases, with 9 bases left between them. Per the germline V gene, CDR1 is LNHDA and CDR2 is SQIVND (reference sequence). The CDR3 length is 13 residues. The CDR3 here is CASSIRDSYGYTF. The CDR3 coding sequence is TGTGCCAGTAGTATTAGAGACAGCTATGGCTACACCTTC.

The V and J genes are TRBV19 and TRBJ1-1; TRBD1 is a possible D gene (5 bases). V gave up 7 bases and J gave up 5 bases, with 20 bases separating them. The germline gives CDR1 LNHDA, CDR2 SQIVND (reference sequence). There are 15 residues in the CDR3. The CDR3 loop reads CASTPGLPRVTEAFF. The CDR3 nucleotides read TGTGCCAGTACCCCGGGACTTCCTAGGGTTACTGAAGCTTTCTTT.

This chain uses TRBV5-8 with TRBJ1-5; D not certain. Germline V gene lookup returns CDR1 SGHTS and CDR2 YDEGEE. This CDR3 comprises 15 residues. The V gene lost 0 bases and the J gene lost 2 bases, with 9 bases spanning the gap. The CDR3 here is CASSLGRVGNQPQHF. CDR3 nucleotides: TGTGCCAGCAGCTTGGGACGGGTTGGCAATCAGCCCCAGCATTTT.

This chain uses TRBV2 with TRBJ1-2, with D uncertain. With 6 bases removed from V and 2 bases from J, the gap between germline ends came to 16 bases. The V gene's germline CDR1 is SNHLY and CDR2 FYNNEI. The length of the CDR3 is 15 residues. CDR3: CASSRGEERNYGYTF. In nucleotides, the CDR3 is TGTGCCAGCAGCCGTGGAGAGGAGAGGAACTATGGCTACACCTTC.

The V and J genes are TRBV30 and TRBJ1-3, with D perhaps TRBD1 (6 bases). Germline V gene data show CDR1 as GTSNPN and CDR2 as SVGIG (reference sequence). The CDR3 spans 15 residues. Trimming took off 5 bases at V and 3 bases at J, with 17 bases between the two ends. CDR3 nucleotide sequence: TGTGCCTGGGCACCACTGGGGGCTCATGGAAACACCATATATTTT. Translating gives CAWAPLGAHGNTIYF.

The CDR3 DNA reads as TGTGCCTGGAACCTCGGCCTCTCGGGGGAGCAGTACTTC. Its translation: CAWNLGLSGEQYF. The V and J genes are TRBV30 and TRBJ2-7, with D tentatively TRBD2 (5 bases). Germline V gene sequence: CDR1 GTSNPN, CDR2 SVGIG (reference sequence). V lost 4 bases and J lost 7, with 17 bases in between. The CDR3 extends over 13 amino acids.

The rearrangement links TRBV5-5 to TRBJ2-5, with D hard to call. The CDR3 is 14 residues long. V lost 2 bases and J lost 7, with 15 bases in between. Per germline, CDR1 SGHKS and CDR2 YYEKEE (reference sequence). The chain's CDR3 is CASSLRVEVGTQYF. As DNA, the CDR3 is TGTGCCAGCAGCTTACGGGTTGAGGTAGGGACCCAGTACTTC.

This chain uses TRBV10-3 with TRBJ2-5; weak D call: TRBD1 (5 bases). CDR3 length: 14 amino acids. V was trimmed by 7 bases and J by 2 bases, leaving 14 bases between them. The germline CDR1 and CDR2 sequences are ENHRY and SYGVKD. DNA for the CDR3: TGTGCCATCAAAGGGGCAGACCTACAAGAGACCCAGTACTTC. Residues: CAIKGADLQETQYF.

The CDR3 region has the DNA TGTGCCAGCAGCCCCCGGGACAGGGTAGATTCACCCCTCCACTTT. Translation: CASSPRDRVDSPLHF. The chain has TRBV5-8 and TRBJ1-6, with TRBD1 matching 9 bases. Trimming cost V 4 bases and J 8 bases; bases outside gene matches: 7. The CDR3 extends over 15 amino acids. The germline V gene encodes CDR1 SGHTS and CDR2 YDEGEE.

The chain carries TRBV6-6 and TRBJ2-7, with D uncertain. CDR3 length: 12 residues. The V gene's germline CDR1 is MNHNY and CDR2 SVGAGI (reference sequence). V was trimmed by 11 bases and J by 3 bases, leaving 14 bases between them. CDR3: CAVGQAFYEQYF. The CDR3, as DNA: TGTGCCGTCGGCCAGGCCTTCTACGAGCAGTACTTC.

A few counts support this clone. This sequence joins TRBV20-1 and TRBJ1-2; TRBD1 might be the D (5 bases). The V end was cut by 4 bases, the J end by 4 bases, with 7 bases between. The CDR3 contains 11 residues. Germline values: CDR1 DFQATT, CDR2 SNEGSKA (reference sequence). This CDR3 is CSATGGYGYTF. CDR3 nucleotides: TGCAGTGCTACCGGGGGCTATGGCTACACCTTC.

The CDR3 region is CASRANRGRKANYGYTF. The CDR3 DNA sequence: TGCGCCAGCAGGGCAAACAGGGGTCGGAAAGCTAACTATGGCTACACCTTC. The V and J genes are TRBV23-1 and TRBJ1-2; 7 bases align to TRBD1. TRBV23-1 is designated an ORF whose function remains uncertain. The V gene end was trimmed by 6 bases and the J gene end by 0 bases; junction bases not matched to a gene: 13. CDR3 length: 17 residues.

This CDR3 is CSVSSALYEQYF. CDR3 bases: TGCAGCGTTTCAAGCGCTTTATACGAGCAGTACTTC. The chain combines TRBV29-1 with TRBJ2-7; the D is unclear. This CDR3 is 12 amino acids long. V was shortened by 5 bases and J by 4 bases, with 12 bases between the two germline ends. In germline, CDR1 is SQVTM, CDR2 ANQGSEA.

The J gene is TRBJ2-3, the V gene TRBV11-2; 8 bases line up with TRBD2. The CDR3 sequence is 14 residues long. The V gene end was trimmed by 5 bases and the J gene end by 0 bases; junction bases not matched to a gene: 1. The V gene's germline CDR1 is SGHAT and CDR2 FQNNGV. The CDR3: CASSRGGSTDTQYF. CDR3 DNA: TGTGCCAGCAGCCGGGGGGGGAGCACAGATACGCAGTATTTT.

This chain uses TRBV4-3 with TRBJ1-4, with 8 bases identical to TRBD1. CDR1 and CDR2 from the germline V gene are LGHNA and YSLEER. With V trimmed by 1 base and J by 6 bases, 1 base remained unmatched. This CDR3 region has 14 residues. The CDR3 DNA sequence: TGCGCCAGCAGCCAAGGGGGACAGGATGAAAAACTGTTTTTT. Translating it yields CASSQGGQDEKLFF.

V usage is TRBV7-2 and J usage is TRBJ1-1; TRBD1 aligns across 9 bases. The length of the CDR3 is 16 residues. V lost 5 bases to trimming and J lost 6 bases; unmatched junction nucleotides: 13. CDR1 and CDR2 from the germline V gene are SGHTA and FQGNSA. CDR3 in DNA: TGTGCCAGCAGCGTCGGGACAGGGCTTATATTAGCTGAAGCTTTCTTT. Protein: CASSVGTGLILAEAFF.

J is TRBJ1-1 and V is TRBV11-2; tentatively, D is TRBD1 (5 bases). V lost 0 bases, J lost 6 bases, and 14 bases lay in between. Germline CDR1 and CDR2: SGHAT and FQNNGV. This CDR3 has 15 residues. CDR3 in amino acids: CASSLEPGPTAEAFF. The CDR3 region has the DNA TGTGCCAGCAGCTTAGAACCAGGGCCCACCGCTGAAGCTTTCTTT.

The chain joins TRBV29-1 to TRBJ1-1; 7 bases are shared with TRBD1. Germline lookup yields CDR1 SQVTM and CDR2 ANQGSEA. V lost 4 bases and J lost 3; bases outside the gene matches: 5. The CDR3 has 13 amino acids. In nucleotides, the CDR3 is TGCAGCGTTGGGACAGGACGGTACACTGAAGCTTTCTTT. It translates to CSVGTGRYTEAFF.

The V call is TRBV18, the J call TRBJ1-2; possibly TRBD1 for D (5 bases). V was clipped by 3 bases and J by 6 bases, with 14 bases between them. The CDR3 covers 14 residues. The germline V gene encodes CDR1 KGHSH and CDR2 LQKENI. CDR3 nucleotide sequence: TGTGCCAGCTCACCCTCGGACACTAATAATGGCTACACCTTC. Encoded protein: CASSPSDTNNGYTF. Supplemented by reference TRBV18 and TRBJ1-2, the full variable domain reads NAGVMQNPRHLVRRRGQEARLRCSPMKGHSHVYWYRQLPEEGLKFMVYLQKENIIDESGMPKERFSAEFPKEGPSILRIQQVVRGDSAAYFCASSPSDTNNGYTFGSGTRLTVV.

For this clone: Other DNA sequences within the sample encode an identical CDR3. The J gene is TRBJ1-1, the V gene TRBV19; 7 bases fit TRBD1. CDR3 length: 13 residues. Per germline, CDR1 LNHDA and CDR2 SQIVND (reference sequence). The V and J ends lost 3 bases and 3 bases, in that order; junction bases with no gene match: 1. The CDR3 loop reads CASSIDRDTEAFF. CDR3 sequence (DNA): TGTGCCAGTAGTATCGACAGGGACACTGAAGCTTTCTTT.

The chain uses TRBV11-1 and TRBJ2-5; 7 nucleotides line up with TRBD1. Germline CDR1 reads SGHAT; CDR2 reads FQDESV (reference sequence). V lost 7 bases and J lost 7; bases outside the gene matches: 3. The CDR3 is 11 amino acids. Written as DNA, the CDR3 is TGTGCCAGCACCTCAGGGGGGACCCAGTACTTC. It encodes CASTSGGTQYF.

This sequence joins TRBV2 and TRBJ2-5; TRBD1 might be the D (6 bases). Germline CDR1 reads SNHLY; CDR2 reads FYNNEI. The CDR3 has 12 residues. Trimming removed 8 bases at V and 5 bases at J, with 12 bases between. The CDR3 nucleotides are TGTGCCAGCCACAAGAGGGGGGAGACCCAGTACTTC. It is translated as CASHKRGETQYF.

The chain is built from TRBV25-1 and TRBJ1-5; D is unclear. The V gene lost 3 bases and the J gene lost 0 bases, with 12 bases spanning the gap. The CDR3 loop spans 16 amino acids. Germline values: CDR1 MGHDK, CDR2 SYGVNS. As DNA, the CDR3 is TGTGCCAGCAGTGATGATAGCTTTTCTAGCAATCAGCCCCAGCATTTT. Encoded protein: CASSDDSFSSNQPQHF. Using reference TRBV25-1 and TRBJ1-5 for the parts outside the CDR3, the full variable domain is EADIYQTPRYLVIGTGKKITLECSQTMGHDKMYWYQQDPGMELHLIHYSYGVNSTEKGDLSSESTVSRIRTEHFPLTLESARPSHTSQYLCASSDDSFSSNQPQHFGDGTRLSIL.

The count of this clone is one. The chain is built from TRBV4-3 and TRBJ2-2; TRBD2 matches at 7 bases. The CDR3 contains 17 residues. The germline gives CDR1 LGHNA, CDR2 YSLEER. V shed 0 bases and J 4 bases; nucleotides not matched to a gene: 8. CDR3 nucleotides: TGCGCCAGCAGCCAAGATGGGAGGGGCCTTAGCACCGGGGAGCTGTTTTTT. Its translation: CASSQDGRGLSTGELFF.

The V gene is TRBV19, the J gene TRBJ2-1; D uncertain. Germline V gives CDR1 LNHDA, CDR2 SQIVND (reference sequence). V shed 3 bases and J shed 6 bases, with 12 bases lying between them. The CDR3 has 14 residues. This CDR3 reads CASSIGAVSNEQFF. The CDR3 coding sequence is TGTGCCAGTAGTATTGGTGCGGTGAGCAATGAGCAGTTCTTC.

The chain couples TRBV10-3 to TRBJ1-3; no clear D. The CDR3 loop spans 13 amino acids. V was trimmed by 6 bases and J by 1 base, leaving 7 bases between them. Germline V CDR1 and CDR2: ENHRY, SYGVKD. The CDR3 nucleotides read TGTGCCATCAGACGGGTATCTGGAAACACCATATATTTT. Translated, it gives CAIRRVSGNTIYF.

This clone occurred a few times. The CDR3 sequence: CASSPQAGGMAGNTIYF. CDR3 sequence (DNA): TGTGCCAGCTCACCACAAGCAGGGGGCATGGCTGGAAACACCATATATTTT. The rearrangement uses TRBV18 and TRBJ1-3; 8 bases align to TRBD1. CDR3 length equals 17 residues. V was pared by 1 base and J by 2 bases, with 7 bases of the junction left unmatched. Germline V gene data show CDR1 as KGHSH and CDR2 as LQKENI.

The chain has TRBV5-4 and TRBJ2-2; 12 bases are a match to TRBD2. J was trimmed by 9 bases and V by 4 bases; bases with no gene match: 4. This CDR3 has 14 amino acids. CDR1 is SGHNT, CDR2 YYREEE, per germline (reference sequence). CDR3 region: CASSATSGGRELFF. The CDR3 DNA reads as TGTGCCAGCAGCGCGACTAGCGGGGGCCGGGAGCTGTTTTTT.

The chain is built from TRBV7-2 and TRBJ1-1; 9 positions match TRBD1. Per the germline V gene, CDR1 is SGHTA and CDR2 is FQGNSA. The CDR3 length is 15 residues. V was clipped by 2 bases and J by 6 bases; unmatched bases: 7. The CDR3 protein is CASSLTRTGVAEAFF. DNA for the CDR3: TGTGCCAGCAGCTTAACGAGGACAGGGGTCGCTGAAGCTTTCTTT.